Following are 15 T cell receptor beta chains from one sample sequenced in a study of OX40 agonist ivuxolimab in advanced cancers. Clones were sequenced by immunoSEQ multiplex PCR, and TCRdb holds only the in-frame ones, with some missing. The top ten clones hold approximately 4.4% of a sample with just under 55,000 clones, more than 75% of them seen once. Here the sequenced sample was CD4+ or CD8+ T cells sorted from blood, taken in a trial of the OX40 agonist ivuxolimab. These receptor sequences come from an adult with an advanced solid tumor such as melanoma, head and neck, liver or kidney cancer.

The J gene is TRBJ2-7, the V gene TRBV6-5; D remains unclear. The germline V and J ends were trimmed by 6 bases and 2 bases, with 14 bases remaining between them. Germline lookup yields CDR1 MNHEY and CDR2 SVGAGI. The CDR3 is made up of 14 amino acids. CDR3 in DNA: TGTGCCAGCAGCCACCCATCAATAGCCTACGAGCAGTACTTC. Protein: CASSHPSIAYEQYF.

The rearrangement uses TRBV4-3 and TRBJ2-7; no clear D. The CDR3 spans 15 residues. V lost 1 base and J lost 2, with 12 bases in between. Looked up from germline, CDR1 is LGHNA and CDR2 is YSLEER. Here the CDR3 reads CASSQGGDGAYEQYF. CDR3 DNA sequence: TGCGCCAGCAGCCAAGGAGGTGACGGAGCCTACGAGCAGTACTTC.

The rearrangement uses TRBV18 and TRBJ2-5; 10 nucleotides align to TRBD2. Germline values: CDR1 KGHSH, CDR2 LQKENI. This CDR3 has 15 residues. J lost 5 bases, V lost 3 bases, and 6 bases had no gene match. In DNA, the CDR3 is TGTGCCAGCTCACCTCTAGCGGGAGTCGGGGAGACCCAGTACTTC. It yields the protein CASSPLAGVGETQYF. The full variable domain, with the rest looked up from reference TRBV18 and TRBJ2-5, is NAGVMQNPRHLVRRRGQEARLRCSPMKGHSHVYWYRQLPEEGLKFMVYLQKENIIDESGMPKERFSAEFPKEGPSILRIQQVVRGDSAAYFCASSPLAGVGETQYFGPGTRLLVL.

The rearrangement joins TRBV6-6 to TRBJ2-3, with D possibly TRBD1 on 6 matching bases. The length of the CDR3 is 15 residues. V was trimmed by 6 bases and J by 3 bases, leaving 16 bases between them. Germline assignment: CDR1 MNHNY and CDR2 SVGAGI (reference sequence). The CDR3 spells CASSPQGTATDTQYF. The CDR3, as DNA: TGTGCCAGCAGCCCACAGGGTACGGCGACAGATACGCAGTATTTT.

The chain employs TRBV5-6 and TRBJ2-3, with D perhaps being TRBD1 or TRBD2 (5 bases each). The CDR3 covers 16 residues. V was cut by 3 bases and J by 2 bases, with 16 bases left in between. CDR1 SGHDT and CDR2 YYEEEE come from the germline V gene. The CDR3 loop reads CASSWAPGPTTDTQYF. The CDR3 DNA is TGTGCCAGCAGCTGGGCCCCGGGGCCAACCACAGATACGCAGTATTTT. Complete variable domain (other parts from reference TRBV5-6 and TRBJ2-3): DAGVTQSPTHLIKTRGQQVTLRCSPKSGHDTVSWYQQALGQGPQFIFQYYEEEERQRGNFPDRFSGHQFPNYSSELNVNALLLGDSALYLCASSWAPGPTTDTQYFGPGTRLTVL.

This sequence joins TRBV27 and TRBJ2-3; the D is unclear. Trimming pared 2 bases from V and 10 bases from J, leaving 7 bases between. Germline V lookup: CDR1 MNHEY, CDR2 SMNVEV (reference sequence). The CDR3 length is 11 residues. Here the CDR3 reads CASSLSVPQYF. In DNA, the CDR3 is TGTGCCAGCAGTTTAAGTGTGCCGCAGTATTTT.

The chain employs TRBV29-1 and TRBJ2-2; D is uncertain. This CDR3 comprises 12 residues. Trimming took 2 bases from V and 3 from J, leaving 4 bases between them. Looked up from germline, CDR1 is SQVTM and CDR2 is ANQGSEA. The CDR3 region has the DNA TGCAGCGTTGAAAGCGACACCGGGGAGCTGTTTTTT. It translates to CSVESDTGELFF.

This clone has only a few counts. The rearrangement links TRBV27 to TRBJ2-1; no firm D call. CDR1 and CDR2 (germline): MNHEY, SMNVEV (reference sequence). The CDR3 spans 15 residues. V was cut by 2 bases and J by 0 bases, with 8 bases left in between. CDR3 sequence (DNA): TGTGCCAGCAGTTTAGAACTGAGCTCCTACAATGAGCAGTTCTTC. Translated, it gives CASSLELSSYNEQFF.

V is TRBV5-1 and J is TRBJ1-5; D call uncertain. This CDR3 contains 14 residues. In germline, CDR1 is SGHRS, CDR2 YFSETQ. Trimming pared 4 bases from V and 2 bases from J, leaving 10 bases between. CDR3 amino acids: CASSLSAGNQPQHF. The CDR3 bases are TGCGCCAGCAGCCTCTCAGCGGGCAATCAGCCCCAGCATTTT.

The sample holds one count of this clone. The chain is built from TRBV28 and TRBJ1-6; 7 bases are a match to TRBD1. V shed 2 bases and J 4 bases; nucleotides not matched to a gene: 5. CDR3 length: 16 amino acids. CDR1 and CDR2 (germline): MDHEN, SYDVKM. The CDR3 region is CASSLVRDSYNSPLHF. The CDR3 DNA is TGTGCCAGCAGTTTAGTTAGGGACAGTTATAATTCACCCCTCCACTTT.

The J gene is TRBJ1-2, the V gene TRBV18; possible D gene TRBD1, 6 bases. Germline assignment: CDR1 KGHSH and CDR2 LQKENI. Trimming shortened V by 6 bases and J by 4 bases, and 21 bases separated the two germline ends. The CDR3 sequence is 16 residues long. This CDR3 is CASSHDQTGQGYGYTF. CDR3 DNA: TGTGCCAGCTCGCATGATCAAACAGGGCAAGGCTATGGCTACACCTTC.

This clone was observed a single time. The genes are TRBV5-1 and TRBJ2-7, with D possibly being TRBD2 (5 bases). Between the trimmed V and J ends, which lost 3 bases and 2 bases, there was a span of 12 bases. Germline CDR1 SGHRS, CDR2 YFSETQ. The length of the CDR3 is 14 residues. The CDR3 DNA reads TGCGCCAGCAGCTCGCGCCGGGGAGCCTACGAGCAGTACTTC. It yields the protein CASSSRRGAYEQYF.

The CDR3 loop reads CASSFWSGEGNQPQHF. The DNA for the CDR3 is TGTGCCAGCAGCTTTTGGTCGGGAGAGGGCAATCAGCCCCAGCATTTT. The V and J genes are TRBV7-9 and TRBJ1-5; D unclear. The V end lost 3 bases, the J end lost 2 bases, and 14 bases lay between the germline ends. CDR1 SEHNR and CDR2 FQNEAQ come from the germline V gene (reference sequence). The CDR3 is 16 residues long. Filled out from reference TRBV7-9 and TRBJ1-5, the complete variable domain reads DTGVSQNPRHKITKRGQNVTFRCDPISEHNRLYWYRQTLGQGPEFLTYFQNEAQLEKSRLLSDRFSAERPKGSFSTLEIQRTEQGDSAMYLCASSFWSGEGNQPQHFGDGTRLSIL.

The CDR3 spells CASTPPREKSYNEQFF. The DNA of the CDR3 is TGTGCCAGCACCCCCCCGCGGGAGAAGTCCTACAATGAGCAGTTCTTC. The rearrangement links TRBV25-1 to TRBJ2-1, with TRBD2 matching 7 bases. Germline V gene lookup returns CDR1 MGHDK and CDR2 SYGVNS. CDR3 length: 16 residues. The V segment lost 7 bases and the J segment 1 base; nucleotides outside the gene matches: 10.

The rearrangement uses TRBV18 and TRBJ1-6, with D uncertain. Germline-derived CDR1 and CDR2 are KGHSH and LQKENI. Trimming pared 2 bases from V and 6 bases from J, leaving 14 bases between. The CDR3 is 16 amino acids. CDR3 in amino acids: CASSPKRGNGNSPLHF. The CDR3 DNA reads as TGTGCCAGCTCACCAAAGAGAGGGAATGGTAATTCACCCCTCCACTTT.